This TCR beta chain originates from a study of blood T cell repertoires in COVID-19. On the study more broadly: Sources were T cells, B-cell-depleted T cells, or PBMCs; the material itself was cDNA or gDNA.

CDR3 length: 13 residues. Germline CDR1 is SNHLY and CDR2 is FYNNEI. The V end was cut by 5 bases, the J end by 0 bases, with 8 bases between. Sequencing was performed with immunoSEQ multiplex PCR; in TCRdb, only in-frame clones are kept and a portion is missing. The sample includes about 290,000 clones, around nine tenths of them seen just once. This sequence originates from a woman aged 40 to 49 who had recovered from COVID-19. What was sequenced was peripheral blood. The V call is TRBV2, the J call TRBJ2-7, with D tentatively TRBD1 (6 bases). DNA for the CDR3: TGTGCCAGCAGTAGGGACAACTCCTACGAGCAGTACTTC. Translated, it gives CASSRDNSYEQYF.